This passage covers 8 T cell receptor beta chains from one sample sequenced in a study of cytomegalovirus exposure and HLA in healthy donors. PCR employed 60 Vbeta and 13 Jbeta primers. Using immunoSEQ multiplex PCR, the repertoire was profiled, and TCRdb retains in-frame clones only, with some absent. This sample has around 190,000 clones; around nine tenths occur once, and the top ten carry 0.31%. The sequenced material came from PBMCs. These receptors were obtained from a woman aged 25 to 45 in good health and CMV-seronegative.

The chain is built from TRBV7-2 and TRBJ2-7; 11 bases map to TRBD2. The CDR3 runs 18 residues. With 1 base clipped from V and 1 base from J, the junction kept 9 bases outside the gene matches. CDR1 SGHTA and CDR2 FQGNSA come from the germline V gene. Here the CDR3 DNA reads TGTGCCAGCAGCTTAGGTCTAGCGGGAGGAATCGGGTCCTACGAGCAGTACTTC. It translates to CASSLGLAGGIGSYEQYF.

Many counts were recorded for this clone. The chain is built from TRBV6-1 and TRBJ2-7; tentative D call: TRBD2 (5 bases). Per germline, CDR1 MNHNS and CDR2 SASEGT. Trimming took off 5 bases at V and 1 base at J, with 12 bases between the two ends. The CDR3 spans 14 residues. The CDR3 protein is CASSREQKSYEQYF. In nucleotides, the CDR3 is TGTGCCAGCAGTCGGGAACAGAAATCCTACGAGCAGTACTTC.

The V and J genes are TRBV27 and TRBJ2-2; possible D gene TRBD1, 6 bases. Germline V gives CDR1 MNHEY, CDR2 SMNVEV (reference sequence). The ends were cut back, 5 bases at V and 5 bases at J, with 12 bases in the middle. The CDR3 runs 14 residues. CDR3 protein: CASSPGTRTGELFF. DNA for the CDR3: TGTGCCAGCAGTCCCGGGACAAGAACCGGGGAGCTGTTTTTT.

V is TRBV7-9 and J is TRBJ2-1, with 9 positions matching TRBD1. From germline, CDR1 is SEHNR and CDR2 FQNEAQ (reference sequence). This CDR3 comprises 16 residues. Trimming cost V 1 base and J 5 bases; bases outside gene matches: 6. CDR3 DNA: TGTGCCAGCAGCTTAGGTGGGACAGGGAGACACAATGAGCAGTTCTTC. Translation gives CASSLGGTGRHNEQFF.

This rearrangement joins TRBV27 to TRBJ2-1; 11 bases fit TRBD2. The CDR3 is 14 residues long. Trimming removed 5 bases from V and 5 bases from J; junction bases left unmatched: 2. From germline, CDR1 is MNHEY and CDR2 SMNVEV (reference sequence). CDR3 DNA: TGTGCCAGCAGTCCGGGACTAGCGGACAATGAGCAGTTCTTC. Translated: CASSPGLADNEQFF.

CDR3 sequence (DNA): TGTGCCAGCAGCCAAGTGGCCCCTCTCACAGATACGCAGTATTTT. It encodes CASSQVAPLTDTQYF. The chain combines TRBV4-2 with TRBJ2-3, with D uncertain. Trimming left V 1 base short and J 2 bases short, with 10 bases between. This CDR3 is built from 15 residues. Germline CDR1 LGHNA, CDR2 YNFKEQ.

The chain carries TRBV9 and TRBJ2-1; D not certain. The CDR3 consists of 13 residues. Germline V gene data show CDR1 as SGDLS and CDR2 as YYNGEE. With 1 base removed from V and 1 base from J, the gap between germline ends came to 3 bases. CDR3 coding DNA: TGTGCCAGCAGCGTACTATCCTACAATGAGCAGTTCTTC. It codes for CASSVLSYNEQFF.

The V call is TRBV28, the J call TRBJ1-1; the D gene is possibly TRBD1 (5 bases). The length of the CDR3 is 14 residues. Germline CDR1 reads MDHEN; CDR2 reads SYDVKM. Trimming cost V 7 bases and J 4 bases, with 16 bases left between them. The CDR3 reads CASTWGEASTEAFF. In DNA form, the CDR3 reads TGTGCCAGCACCTGGGGGGAGGCAAGCACTGAAGCTTTCTTT.